The following is a T cell receptor (beta chain) sequence with its context. No antigen is known for it. These data originate in a study of T cell responses to AZD1222 COVID-19 vaccine. Findings and limits, study-wide: Spike-specific TCR breadth and depth rose after two AZD1222 doses.

Assay used: immunoSEQ multiplex PCR; TCRdb lists only in-frame clones, some missing. The sample holds roughly 140,000 clones, more than 70% seen once. Sequences were derived from peripheral blood, sampled on day 0 of AZD1222 vaccination. The origin of this receptor is an adult in good health.

The CDR3, as DNA: TGTGCCAGCAGCCATGGGACTAGCGGGAGGATGGGGGAGACCCAGTACTTC. Translating it yields CASSHGTSGRMGETQYF. The rearrangement joins TRBV3-1 (or the pseudogene TRBV3-2) to TRBJ2-5; TRBD2 matches at 15 bases. In germline, CDR1 is LGHDT, CDR2 YNNKEL (reference sequence). With V trimmed by 3 bases and J by 5 bases, 7 bases remained unmatched. This CDR3 is 17 amino acids long.